The 22 T cell receptor beta chains presented below share a single source sample, sequenced in a study of cytomegalovirus exposure and HLA in healthy donors. Use of 60 Vbeta and 13 Jbeta primers characterized the PCR. The repertoire was sequenced with immunoSEQ multiplex PCR; TCRdb's copy has only in-frame clones and lacks some. This sample yields about 140,000 clones, of which approximately 73% are seen a single time; 1.3% belongs to the top ten. The sequenced material came from PBMCs. The source is a woman aged 40-49 years in good health and CMV-seronegative.

The chain employs TRBV28 and TRBJ2-1; 16 bases map to TRBD2. There are 15 residues in the CDR3. CDR1 and CDR2 (germline): MDHEN, SYDVKM. V was clipped by 6 bases and J by 8 bases; unmatched bases: 4. The CDR3: CASSGTSGGAYEQFF. The DNA for the CDR3 is TGTGCCAGCAGCGGGACTAGCGGGGGGGCCTATGAGCAGTTCTTC.

This clone qualifies as medium-sized (0.01 to 0.1%). The rearrangement joins TRBV2 to TRBJ1-1, with TRBD1 identical over 7 bases. Germline assignment: CDR1 SNHLY and CDR2 FYNNEI. The V gene end was trimmed by 2 bases and the J gene end by 0 bases; junction bases not matched to a gene: 6. This CDR3 contains 16 residues. The CDR3 region has the DNA TGTGCCAGCAGTGAACGGGACAGAAGGTTGAACACTGAAGCTTTCTTT. It specifies CASSERDRRLNTEAFF.

The rearrangement uses TRBV7-8 and TRBJ2-5, with TRBD2 identical over 12 bases. The CDR3 has 16 amino acids. Trimming removed 4 bases from V and 3 bases from J; junction bases left unmatched: 6. The germline gives CDR1 SGHVS, CDR2 FQNEAQ. The CDR3 bases are TGTGCCAGCAGCTCTCAACTAGCGGGGGGCGAAGAGACCCAGTACTTC. As protein: CASSSQLAGGEETQYF.

The rearrangement links TRBV19 to TRBJ2-2, with D perhaps TRBD1 (6 bases). Trimming stripped 3 bases from V and 5 bases from J, with 13 bases between. There are 15 residues in the CDR3. CDR1 is LNHDA, CDR2 SQIVND, per germline (reference sequence). CDR3 region: CASSIPGELTGELFF. The CDR3 nucleotides read TGTGCCAGTAGTATCCCAGGGGAGTTAACCGGGGAGCTGTTTTTT.

The chain employs TRBV5-4 and TRBJ2-5; no clear D. The germline gives CDR1 SGHNT, CDR2 YYREEE (reference sequence). V lost 0 bases and J lost 1, with 4 bases in between. CDR3 length equals 13 residues. The CDR3 spells CASSLDSQETQYF. In DNA form, the CDR3 reads TGTGCCAGCAGCTTGGACAGCCAAGAGACCCAGTACTTC.

This clone turned up a few times. The rearrangement links TRBV28 to TRBJ1-1; unclear D gene. Germline values: CDR1 MDHEN, CDR2 SYDVKM. The CDR3 has 13 amino acids. Trimming left V 3 bases short and J 4 bases short, with 9 bases between. The CDR3 bases are TGTGCCAGCAGTTTGGAGGGTACCACTGAAGCTTTCTTT. Its translation is CASSLEGTTEAFF.

This clone was detected only once. This chain links TRBV5-1 with TRBJ2-3; no reliable D call. Per germline, CDR1 SGHRS and CDR2 YFSETQ. The CDR3 is made up of 14 amino acids. The V end lost 0 bases, the J end lost 2 bases, and 7 bases lay between the germline ends. The CDR3 here is CASSLAKSTDTQYF. CDR3 in DNA: TGCGCCAGCAGCTTGGCCAAATCCACAGATACGCAGTATTTT.

This chain joins TRBV28 and TRBJ1-1; 7 nucleotides align to TRBD1. This CDR3 region has 13 residues. Germline trimming cut 7 bases from V and 11 bases from J; bases unmatched to any gene: 13. From germline, CDR1 is MDHEN and CDR2 SYDVKM. CDR3 sequence reads: CASKGHTGASAFF. CDR3 nucleotides: TGTGCCAGCAAGGGCCATACAGGGGCGTCGGCTTTCTTT.

This clone was observed a few times. The V gene is TRBV6-6, the J gene TRBJ1-2; 7 bases align to TRBD1. The V gene end was trimmed by 2 bases and the J gene end by 2 bases; junction bases not matched to a gene: 5. This CDR3 contains 15 residues. The germline V gene has CDR1 MNHNY and CDR2 SVGAGI (reference sequence). CDR3 bases: TGTGCCAGCAGTTACAAAGAAGGGGGCAACTATGGCTACACCTTC. Translation: CASSYKEGGNYGYTF.

This clone was found a few times. This sequence joins TRBV13 and TRBJ1-5, with D unresolved. This CDR3 region has 16 residues. CDR1 PRHDT and CDR2 FYEKMQ come from the germline V gene (reference sequence). Trimming cost V 0 bases and J 1 base, with 10 bases left between them. In nucleotides, the CDR3 is TGTGCCAGCAGCTTAGGTGGGCAGAGAAGCAATCAGCCCCAGCATTTT. Amino acids: CASSLGGQRSNQPQHF.

The CDR3 DNA follows: TGTGCCAGCAGATTGGACCGGGGGGTGAACACTGAAGCTTTCTTT. Translation gives CASRLDRGVNTEAFF. The chain has TRBV6-5 and TRBJ1-1; possibly TRBD1 for D (5 bases). The CDR3 has 15 residues. V was trimmed by 6 bases and J by 0 bases, leaving 14 bases between them. From germline, CDR1 is MNHEY and CDR2 SVGAGI.

This clone was seen a few times. The rearrangement links TRBV9 to TRBJ2-3; 8 bases agree with TRBD2. Germline V gene data show CDR1 as SGDLS and CDR2 as YYNGEE. The CDR3 loop spans 18 amino acids. Trimming removed 3 bases from V and 5 bases from J; junction bases left unmatched: 17. The CDR3 here is CASSADFRAGGMGDTQYF. The CDR3 nucleotides read TGTGCCAGCAGCGCCGATTTTAGGGCGGGGGGCATGGGAGATACGCAGTATTTT.

J is TRBJ2-2 and V is TRBV6-1; TRBD2 matches at 10 bases. Trimming at V came to 2 bases and at J to 2 bases, leaving 2 bases not matched to a gene. This CDR3 has 16 residues. Per the germline V gene, CDR1 is MNHNS and CDR2 is SASEGT. The CDR3 coding sequence is TGTGCCAGCAGTGAACTAGCGGGGGCTAACACCGGGGAGCTGTTTTTT. Its protein is CASSELAGANTGELFF.

This clone was detected only once. This chain connects TRBV18 to TRBJ1-4; a weak D match, TRBD1 (6 bases). The CDR3 consists of 14 residues. The V end lost 3 bases, the J end lost 6 bases, and 11 bases lay between the germline ends. Germline V gene lookup returns CDR1 KGHSH and CDR2 LQKENI. Written as DNA, the CDR3 is TGTGCCAGCTCACCTACAGGGAGGGATGAAAAACTGTTTTTT. Translating gives CASSPTGRDEKLFF.

This clone was seen a few times. Distinct nucleotide sequences in the sample also encode this CDR3. The chain combines TRBV5-4 with TRBJ1-3; a possible D gene is TRBD1 (6 bases). The CDR3 contains 15 residues. From germline, CDR1 is SGHNT and CDR2 YYREEE (reference sequence). V was shortened by 2 bases and J by 1 base, with 10 bases between the two germline ends. CDR3 in amino acids: CASSFQGLSGNTIYF. The CDR3 nucleotides read TGTGCCAGCAGCTTTCAGGGGCTTTCTGGAAACACCATATATTTT. Full variable domain (missing parts from reference TRBV5-4 and TRBJ1-3): ETGVTQSPTHLIKTRGQQVTLRCSSQSGHNTVSWYQQALGQGPQFIFQYYREEENGRGNFPPRFSGLQFPNYSSELNVNALELDDSALYLCASSFQGLSGNTIYFGEGSWLTVV.

This clone was counted only a few times. The chain has TRBV7-8 and TRBJ2-7, with 9 nucleotides matching TRBD1. The germline gives CDR1 SGHVS, CDR2 FQNEAQ. With 1 base clipped from V and 2 bases from J, the junction kept 6 bases outside the gene matches. The CDR3 contains 16 residues. The DNA for the CDR3 is TGTGCCAGCAGCTTAGACCCCCGGGACAGGGCCTACGAGCAGTACTTC. Translated: CASSLDPRDRAYEQYF.

The chain is built from TRBV6-4 and TRBJ2-7; TRBD1 agrees at 7 bases. CDR1 is MRHNA and CDR2 is SNTAGT in the germline V gene. The CDR3 is 13 residues long. V lost 3 bases and J lost 7; bases outside the gene matches: 6. CDR3 DNA: TGTGCCAGCAGTGAGATGACAGGGTCTGAGCAGTACTTC. Protein sequence: CASSEMTGSEQYF.

This clone was found a few times. V and J are TRBV2 and TRBJ1-2; 7 nucleotides align to TRBD1. CDR3 length: 12 residues. From germline, CDR1 is SNHLY and CDR2 FYNNEI. The V segment lost 9 bases and the J segment 7 bases; nucleotides outside the gene matches: 8. DNA of the CDR3: TGTGCCAGTGCAGACAGGGACGGTGGCTACACCTTC. Its translation: CASADRDGGYTF.

The chain employs TRBV27 and TRBJ2-5, with TRBD2 identical over 9 bases. Germline V gives CDR1 MNHEY, CDR2 SMNVEV (reference sequence). J lost 5 bases, V lost 3 bases, and 1 base had no gene match. The CDR3 extends over 13 amino acids. The CDR3 loop is CASSFSGGETQYF. The DNA for the CDR3 is TGTGCCAGCAGTTTCAGCGGGGGGGAGACCCAGTACTTC.

In its sample, this clone was seen a few times. This sequence joins TRBV28 and TRBJ2-1; D unclear. This CDR3 has 14 amino acids. V lost 5 bases, J lost 6 bases, and 14 bases lay in between. Germline values: CDR1 MDHEN, CDR2 SYDVKM. The CDR3 DNA reads TGTGCCAGCAGTCCACCCCCCCGCGGCAATGAGCAGTTCTTC. This sequence encodes CASSPPPRGNEQFF.

The chain employs TRBV9 and TRBJ2-3; D may be TRBD2 (6 bases). With 0 bases removed from V and 6 bases from J, the gap between germline ends came to 14 bases. From germline, CDR1 is SGDLS and CDR2 YYNGEE. The CDR3 contains 15 residues. CDR3 sequence: CASSVAGGDPDTQYF. CDR3 DNA: TGTGCCAGCAGCGTAGCGGGCGGGGACCCGGATACGCAGTATTTT.

The chain is built from TRBV5-1 and TRBJ1-4, with TRBD1 identical over 8 bases. This CDR3 is built from 14 residues. The J segment lost 3 bases and the V segment lost 5 bases, leaving 3 bases of the junction unmatched. Per the germline V gene, CDR1 is SGHRS and CDR2 is YFSETQ. The CDR3 region has the DNA TGCGCCAGCAGAGCGACAGGGGCTAATGAAAAACTGTTTTTT. It is translated as CASRATGANEKLFF. Full variable domain (rest looked up from reference TRBV5-1 and TRBJ1-4): KAGVTQTPRYLIKTRGQQVTLSCSPISGHRSVSWYQQTPGQGLQFLFEYFSETQRNKGNFPGRFSGRQFSNSRSEMNVSTLELGDSALYLCASRATGANEKLFFGSGTQLSVL.